The clone carrying this TCR beta chain was counted only a few times. The data were taken from a study of T cells after yellow fever vaccination. TCRdb independently ran MiXCR on the 5' RACE reads; one entry per CDR3 protein. This sample has approximately 350,000 distinct CDR3 sequences; around a tenth occur once, and the top ten carry roughly 18%. The CDR3 has 13 residues. CDR1 is LGHNA and CDR2 is YNFKEQ in the germline V gene. Deletions cut 6 bases from V and 11 bases from J, with 18 bases between. This TCR was recovered from a man aged 18 to 30 who received the YFV17D yellow fever vaccine. The sequencing used PBMCs, collected on the day of the first yellow fever vaccination. V is TRBV4-2 and J is TRBJ2-3; D tentatively fits TRBD1 or TRBD2 (5 bases each). Written as DNA, the CDR3 is TGTGCCAGCAGTACGCGCCAGGGCGAGGGGCAGTATTTT. This translates into CASSTRQGEGQYF.